The 20 T cell receptor beta chains listed next were all sequenced from one sample in a study of blood T cells in healthy people across ages. It was with a sample-barcoded 5' primer and a J-beta primer mix that a second PCR of roughly 7 to 12 cycles was run. TCRdb re-called the 5' RACE reads through MiXCR, storing one row per CDR3 protein. This table has some 940,000 distinct CDR3 sequences, 25% to 30% appearing once. This sample was shared with a second study, whose subject was T cells of mothers and their children.

Sequenced: blood. All receptors come from a woman in her thirties or forties in good health.

This clonotype was observed a few times. The chain is built from TRBV27 and TRBJ1-2; TRBD1 aligns across 9 bases. This CDR3 is built from 20 residues. The V segment lost 5 bases and the J segment 2 bases; nucleotides outside the gene matches: 21. Germline CDR1 is MNHEY and CDR2 is SMNVEV (reference sequence). DNA for the CDR3: TGTGCCAGCAGTCAATCCTCGCCGGGACAGGGTTGGGGGCTAAACTATGGCTACACCTTC. Amino acids: CASSQSSPGQGWGLNYGYTF.

With respect to this clonotype: At one of its ends the junction is not consistent with the germline gene, which may arise from a read error. The CDR3 spells CASSYSTGGSHGYTF. The CDR3 DNA reads TGTGCCAGCAGCTACTCGACAGGGGGAAGTCATGGCTACACCTTC. This chain uses TRBV6-5 with TRBJ1-2; 9 bases are a match to TRBD1. The CDR3 length is 15 residues. The germline V gene encodes CDR1 MNHEY and CDR2 SVGAGI.

Only one count was recorded for this clonotype. At one of its ends the junction is not consistent with the germline gene, which may arise from a read error. The J gene is TRBJ2-6, the V gene TRBV5-6; 9 bases are shared with TRBD1. There are 17 residues in the CDR3. In germline, CDR1 is SGHDT, CDR2 YYEEEE. The CDR3 sequence is CVSIPGTGTSGANVLTF. The CDR3, as DNA: TGTGTCAGCATACCCGGGACAGGGACCTCTGGGGCCAACGTCCTGACTTTC.

The rearrangement uses TRBV5-1 and TRBJ2-7; tentative D call: TRBD1 (5 bases). V lost 4 bases and J 3 bases, leaving 11 bases between the germline ends. Germline V gene data show CDR1 as SGHRS and CDR2 as YFSETQ. The CDR3 is 13 amino acids. CDR3 region: CASSHGQNYEQYF. In DNA, the CDR3 is TGCGCCAGCAGCCACGGACAAAACTACGAGCAGTACTTC.

Details on this clonotype: One end of the junction is discordant with germline, which a read error may explain. CDR3 in DNA: TGTGTCAGCAGTTACGAGTTAAAGCGGGGCGATGAGCAGTTCTTC. Translated, it gives CVSSYELKRGDEQFF. This chain connects TRBV6-2 or TRBV6-3 to TRBJ2-1; 7 bases line up with TRBD2. This CDR3 has 15 residues. CDR1 and CDR2 from the germline V gene are MNHEY and SVGEGT.

Written as DNA, the CDR3 is TGTGCCAGCAGATGGACAGGGGAGACCCAGTACTTC. The encoded protein is CASRWTGETQYF. The chain employs TRBV6-6 and TRBJ2-5; 8 bases agree with TRBD1. The CDR3 runs to 12 residues. Per the germline V gene, CDR1 is MNHNY and CDR2 is SVGAGI (reference sequence). V lost 6 bases and J lost 5; bases outside the gene matches: 2.

The V call is TRBV3-1, the J call TRBJ2-4; 7 bases map to TRBD1. The J call may be in error: the DNA end matches TRBJ2-7 better. CDR1 and CDR2 from the germline V gene are LGHDT and YNNKEL (reference sequence). The CDR3 is 14 amino acids. CDR3 coding DNA: TGTGCCAGCAGCCCTGGACAGGCCGCGGGCGAGCAGTACTTC. It translates to CASSPGQAAGEQYF.

The chain recombines TRBV7-9 with TRBJ1-2, with 7 bases identical to TRBD1. This CDR3 is 13 amino acids long. The V and J ends lost 11 bases and 6 bases, in that order; junction bases with no gene match: 12. Germline V gene sequence: CDR1 SEHNR, CDR2 FQNEAQ (reference sequence). The CDR3 DNA reads TGTGCCGAGGGCCGGGACAGCGATGATGGCTACACCTTC. Its translation is CAEGRDSDDGYTF.

This clonotype was detected ten times or more. V is TRBV12-3 or TRBV12-4 and J is TRBJ2-7; 8 bases match TRBD1. V gave up 6 bases and J gave up 3 bases; unmatched junction bases: 7. This CDR3 is 14 amino acids long. This CDR3 reads CASSTGTGRYEQYF. As DNA, the CDR3 is TGTGCCAGCAGCACCGGGACAGGACGCTACGAGCAGTACTTC.

The genes are TRBV20-1 and TRBJ1-5; possibly TRBD1 for D (6 bases). V gave up 1 base and J gave up 2 bases, with 15 bases separating them. There are 16 residues in the CDR3. Germline V lookup: CDR1 DFQATT, CDR2 SNEGSKA (reference sequence). CDR3 residues: CSARVAGARRNQPQHF. The CDR3 DNA is TGCAGTGCTAGAGTTGCGGGGGCGAGGCGCAATCAGCCCCAGCATTTT.

Turning to this clonotype: One junction end disagrees with the germline gene, perhaps due to a read error. The chain employs TRBV7-9 and TRBJ2-5; no firm D call. The CDR3 extends over 15 amino acids. The germline V gene has CDR1 SEHNR and CDR2 FQNEAQ (reference sequence). The CDR3 DNA reads TGTACCAGCAGCCCCCCGCTTCGGTCGGGAGAGACCCAGTACTTC. Translating it yields CTSSPPLRSGETQYF. Variable domain in full (rest from reference TRBV7-9 and TRBJ2-5): DTGVSQNPRHKITKRGQNVTFRCDPISEHNRLYWYRQTLGQGPEFLTYFQNEAQLEKSRLLSDRFSAERPKGSFSTLEIQRTEQGDSAMYLCTSSPPLRSGETQYFGPGTRLLVL.

V gene TRBV14 combines with J gene TRBJ1-4, with no clear D. V was trimmed by 6 bases and J by 8 bases, leaving 13 bases between them. The CDR3 consists of 13 residues. The germline V gene has CDR1 SGHDN and CDR2 FVKESK. In nucleotides, the CDR3 is TGTGCCAGCAGTCAAAGAAGAGGGGAAAAACTGTTTTTT. Translating it yields CASSQRRGEKLFF.

This clonotype has more than one count but fewer than ten. Sequence at one end of the junction differs from germline and may be a read error. CDR3 loop: CAWSVRNNRDGCTF. In DNA form, the CDR3 reads TGTGCCTGGAGTGTACGGAATAACAGGGATGGCTGCACCTTC. The chain uses TRBV30 and TRBJ1-2; TRBD1 might be the D (6 bases). The germline V gene encodes CDR1 GTSNPN and CDR2 SVGIG (reference sequence). This CDR3 region has 14 residues.

This clonotype occurred a few times. The chain recombines TRBV20-1 with TRBJ2-1; 11 bases line up with TRBD2. The CDR3 contains 15 residues. Germline trimming cut 5 bases from V and 7 bases from J; bases unmatched to any gene: 10. CDR1 and CDR2 (germline): DFQATT, SNEGSKA (reference sequence). CDR3 loop: CSARSLAGGGNEQFF. The CDR3 nucleotides read TGCAGTGCTCGTAGTCTAGCGGGGGGTGGGAATGAGCAGTTCTTC.

The chain uses TRBV7-2 and TRBJ2-3, with D unclear. V was shortened by 2 bases and J by 4 bases, with 7 bases between the two germline ends. The CDR3 runs 13 residues. Per germline, CDR1 SGHTA and CDR2 FQGNSA. The CDR3 loop reads CASSLYPPDTQYF. As DNA, the CDR3 is TGTGCCAGCAGCTTATATCCCCCAGATACGCAGTATTTT.

This clonotype has at least ten counts. The CDR3 protein is CASSLRGVSYEQYF. CDR3 nucleotide sequence: TGTGCCAGCAGCTTAAGAGGCGTCTCCTACGAGCAGTACTTC. The chain combines TRBV7-9 with TRBJ2-7; D unclear. The germline CDR1 and CDR2 sequences are SEHNR and FQNEAQ (reference sequence). The CDR3 runs 14 residues. V gave up 2 bases and J gave up 0 bases, with 8 bases separating them.

This clonotype was counted at least ten times. J is TRBJ2-3 and V is TRBV29-1; D is possibly TRBD2 (7 bases). Trimming pared 5 bases from V and 4 bases from J, leaving 16 bases between. The germline V gene encodes CDR1 SQVTM and CDR2 ANQGSEA. The CDR3 covers 14 residues. CDR3 nucleotide sequence: TGCAGCGTTACTAGGGGGGGCTTCGCAGATACGCAGTATTTT. Residues: CSVTRGGFADTQYF.

This clonotype was counted many times. The chain is built from TRBV6-6 and TRBJ2-7; 9 bases agree with TRBD1. This CDR3 is built from 14 residues. The V segment lost 0 bases and the J segment 6 bases; nucleotides outside the gene matches: 3. Germline CDR1 and CDR2: MNHNY and SVGAGI (reference sequence). The DNA for the CDR3 is TGTGCCAGCAGTTACTCGGAGACAGGGGGCGAGCAGTACTTC. Protein sequence: CASSYSETGGEQYF.

Notes on this clonotype: The junction does not match germline at one end; this may be a read error. This chain uses TRBV11-1 with TRBJ1-1; D remains unclear. Germline CDR1 is SGHAT and CDR2 is FQDESV (reference sequence). This CDR3 has 13 residues. The CDR3 loop reads CAGSPSGNTEAFF. Written as DNA, the CDR3 is TGTGCCGGCAGCCCCTCGGGGAACACTGAAGCTTTCTTT.

The chain recombines TRBV6-2 or TRBV6-3 with TRBJ2-1; possibly TRBD1 for D (5 bases). Trimming took 2 bases from V and 4 from J, leaving 12 bases between them. Germline-derived CDR1 and CDR2 are MNHEY and SVGEGT. This CDR3 region has 15 residues. CDR3 residues: CASSYIRGPYNEQFF. CDR3 DNA: TGTGCCAGCAGTTACATAAGGGGCCCGTACAATGAGCAGTTCTTC.